A single sample is the source of the 7 T cell receptor beta chains below, sequenced in a study of T-cell reconstitution after alpha-beta-depleted transplantation in children. Unique molecular identifiers were incorporated into the prepared TCRbeta library. TCRdb recomputed calls from the PCR reads with MiXCR, one row per CDR3 protein. Of some 840,000 distinct CDR3 sequences in the sample, approximately 15% are singletons; the top ten hold approximately 5%. The sequences come from PBMCs, mostly from graft donor cells, collected 360 days after TCRalphabeta/CD19-depleted stem cell transplant. The source is a male patient aged 10-17 years who had a stem cell transplant for acute lymphoblastic leukemia, so the T cells may come from the graft donor.

This chain uses TRBV3-1 with TRBJ2-1; TRBD2 matches at 7 bases. The CDR3 has 17 residues. The trim removed 1 base at V and 3 bases at J, leaving 9 bases unmatched. The V gene's germline CDR1 is LGHDT and CDR2 YNNKEL (reference sequence). CDR3 sequence (DNA): TGTGCCAGCAGCCAAGCCCCAACTAGCGCTGACTACAATGAGCAGTTCTTC. Its translation is CASSQAPTSADYNEQFF.

This clonotype has just a few counts. The chain couples TRBV21-1 to TRBJ2-1. TRBV21-1 is recorded as a pseudogene. There are 12 residues in the CDR3. The CDR3 protein is CASSKAEDEQFF. The CDR3 DNA reads TGTGCCAGCAGCAAAGCGGAAGATGAGCAGTTCTTC.

This clonotype has a count of ten or more. This chain connects TRBV20-1 to TRBJ2-4; no firm D call. V was cut by 0 bases and J by 0 bases, with 12 bases left in between. Germline V gene sequence: CDR1 DFQATT, CDR2 SNEGSKA (reference sequence). This CDR3 spans 16 amino acids. The CDR3, as DNA: TGCAGTGCTAGAGATCCCGCGTCCGTAGCCAAAAACATTCAGTACTTC. Translating it yields CSARDPASVAKNIQYF.

The V call is TRBV3-1, the J call TRBJ2-5; the D is unclear. V was pared by 2 bases and J by 1 base, with 8 bases between. CDR1 is LGHDT and CDR2 is YNNKEL in the germline V gene (reference sequence). CDR3 length: 14 amino acids. As DNA, the CDR3 is TGTGCCAGCAGCCAAAGGCCAGCCCAAGAGACCCAGTACTTC. It encodes CASSQRPAQETQYF.

V and J are TRBV7-9 and TRBJ1-2; D uncertain. Germline lookup yields CDR1 SEHNR and CDR2 FQNEAQ (reference sequence). The CDR3 is made up of 13 amino acids. V was cut by 1 base and J by 8 bases, with 11 bases left in between. CDR3 residues: CASSLVSGVGYTF. CDR3 nucleotide sequence: TGTGCCAGCAGCTTAGTATCCGGGGTCGGCTACACCTTC.

This clonotype has more than one count but fewer than ten. The chain recombines TRBV4-2 with TRBJ1-5; no definite D call. Germline V lookup: CDR1 LGHNA, CDR2 YNFKEQ. The V gene lost 0 bases and the J gene lost 7 bases, with 13 bases spanning the gap. The CDR3 consists of 15 residues. The CDR3 region has the DNA TGTGCCAGCAGCCAAGATTGGCGGGGTTACCAGCCCCAGCATTTT. It codes for CASSQDWRGYQPQHF.

In this sample, this clonotype turned up a few times. Sequence at one end of the junction differs from germline and may be a read error. This sequence joins TRBV6-6 and TRBJ2-7; TRBD1 matches at 8 bases. The germline CDR1 and CDR2 sequences are MNHNY and SVGAGI (reference sequence). This CDR3 comprises 13 residues. CDR3 amino acids: CASSQNSGGSKSF. The CDR3, as DNA: TGTGCCAGCAGTCAGAACTCAGGGGGCTCCAAATCCTTC.